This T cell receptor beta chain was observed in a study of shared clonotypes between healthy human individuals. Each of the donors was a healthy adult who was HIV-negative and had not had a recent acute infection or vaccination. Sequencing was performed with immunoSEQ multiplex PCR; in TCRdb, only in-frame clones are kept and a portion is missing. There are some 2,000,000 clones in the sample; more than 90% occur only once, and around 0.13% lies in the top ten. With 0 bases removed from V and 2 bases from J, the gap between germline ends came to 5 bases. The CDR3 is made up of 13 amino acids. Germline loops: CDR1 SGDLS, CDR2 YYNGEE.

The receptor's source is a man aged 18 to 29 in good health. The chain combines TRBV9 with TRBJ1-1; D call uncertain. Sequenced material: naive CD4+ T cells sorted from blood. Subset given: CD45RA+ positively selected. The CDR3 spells CASSVEFNTEAFF. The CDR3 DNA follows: TGTGCCAGCAGCGTAGAATTTAACACTGAAGCTTTCTTT.